This TCR beta chain was documented in a study of control samples from healthy donors and cancer patients. Produced via immunoSEQ multiplex PCR; TCRdb's table is partial and in-frame only. The profile shows 100,000 or so clones, around three quarters of them singletons. Losses at the gene ends were 6 bases for V and 8 bases for J; bases not matched to a gene: 6. The CDR3 loop spans 13 amino acids. Germline values: CDR1 SGHTA, CDR2 FQGTGA. The rearrangement uses TRBV7-3 and TRBJ2-1; 8 bases are shared with TRBD1. The material sequenced was blood. This clonotype originated in a woman between 25 and 40 years old in good health. The CDR3 DNA reads TGTGCCAGCAGTTGGGACAGGAGGGATGAGCAGTTCTTC. As protein: CASSWDRRDEQFF.